The 30 T cell receptor beta chains in this list originate from one sample, sequenced in a study of T cell repertoires in cytomegalovirus infection. TCRdb reprocessed the reads via MiXCR and lists one record per CDR3 protein. This table holds around 260,000 distinct CDR3 sequences, 9.1% found once. The sequencing sample was made of PBMCs. These TCRs come from a human donor in good health (CMV status not recorded). Some clones in this sample may be carry-over from other donors' samples.

Only a few counts were recorded for this clonotype. The rearrangement links TRBV10-3 to TRBJ1-1; 8 nucleotides agree with TRBD1. The CDR3 extends over 14 amino acids. The V and J ends lost 6 bases and 5 bases, in that order; junction bases with no gene match: 8. Germline V lookup: CDR1 ENHRY, CDR2 SYGVKD. The CDR3 nucleotides read TGTGCCATCAGATCCTTGGACAGGGCTACTGAAGCTTTCTTT. Amino acids: CAIRSLDRATEAFF.

This clonotype occurred many times. This sequence joins TRBV7-2 and TRBJ1-5; the match to TRBD1 covers 7 bases. J lost 4 bases, V lost 5 bases, and 8 bases had no gene match. CDR3 length: 15 residues. Germline CDR1 is SGHTA and CDR2 is FQGNSA. CDR3 bases: TGTGCCAGCAGCGCAGGGACAGCGGGGAATCAGCCCCAGCATTTT. As protein: CASSAGTAGNQPQHF.

This clonotype came up many times. CDR3: CASSFAGSNQPQHF. DNA for the CDR3: TGTGCCAGCAGCTTTGCTGGGAGCAATCAGCCCCAGCATTTT. The genes are TRBV7-9 and TRBJ1-5; D gene uncertain. The germline gives CDR1 SEHNR, CDR2 FQNEAQ (reference sequence). Trimming removed 3 bases at V and 1 base at J, with 7 bases between. The length of the CDR3 is 14 residues. The full variable domain, its missing parts supplied by reference TRBV7-9 and TRBJ1-5, is DTGVSQNPRHKITKRGQNVTFRCDPISEHNRLYWYRQTLGQGPEFLTYFQNEAQLEKSRLLSDRFSAERPKGSFSTLEIQRTEQGDSAMYLCASSFAGSNQPQHFGDGTRLSIL.

There are a few counts of this clonotype. The V and J genes are TRBV6-5 and TRBJ1-2; maybe TRBD1 (6 bases). CDR3 length: 12 amino acids. Per germline, CDR1 MNHEY and CDR2 SVGAGI. Trimming removed 1 base from V and 8 bases from J, with 8 bases in between. The CDR3 DNA sequence: TGTGCCAGCAGTTACTGGGGGGGCGGCTACACCTTC. As protein: CASSYWGGGYTF.

A remark on this clonotype: A read error may be the cause here, since a much bigger clone is one base away. The chain couples TRBV7-2 to TRBJ1-3, with 7 bases fitting TRBD1. CDR3 length: 14 residues. The V gene's germline CDR1 is SGHTA and CDR2 FQGNSA. CDR3 region: CASSRTGTGNTLYF. In DNA, the CDR3 is TGTGCCAGCAGCCGGACAGGAACTGGAAACACCTTATATTTT. Using reference TRBV7-2 and TRBJ1-3 for the parts outside the CDR3, the full variable domain is GAGVSQSPSNKVTEKGKDVELRCDPISGHTALYWYRQSLGQGLEFLIYFQGNSAPDKSGLPSDRFSAERTGGSVSTLTIQRTQQEDSAVYLCASSRTGTGNTLYFGEGSWLTVV.

This clonotype showed up many times. The chain combines TRBV7-8 with TRBJ1-1; D is unclear. The CDR3 has 15 amino acids. Germline V gives CDR1 SGHVS, CDR2 FQNEAQ. Trimming removed 4 bases at V and 0 bases at J, with 12 bases between. The CDR3 reads CASSSRGNMNTEAFF. The CDR3, as DNA: TGTGCCAGCAGCTCTCGAGGGAACATGAACACTGAAGCTTTCTTT. The full variable domain, its missing parts supplied by reference TRBV7-8 and TRBJ1-1, is GAGVSQSPRYKVAKRGQDVALRCDPISGHVSLFWYQQALGQGPEFLTYFQNEAQLDKSGLPSDRFFAERPEGSVSTLKIQRTQQEDSAVYLCASSSRGNMNTEAFFGQGTRLTVV.

V and J are TRBV5-4 and TRBJ2-1; tentatively, D is TRBD2 (6 bases). Germline CDR1 and CDR2: SGHNT and YYREEE (reference sequence). The ends were cut back, 4 bases at V and 6 bases at J, with 20 bases in the middle. The CDR3 runs to 16 residues. The CDR3 sequence: CASSTSGSRQGNEQFF. The CDR3 DNA is TGTGCCAGCAGCACCAGCGGGTCCCGTCAGGGCAATGAGCAGTTCTTC. Full variable domain (remainder filled in from reference TRBV5-4 and TRBJ2-1): ETGVTQSPTHLIKTRGQQVTLRCSSQSGHNTVSWYQQALGQGPQFIFQYYREEENGRGNFPPRFSGLQFPNYSSELNVNALELDDSALYLCASSTSGSRQGNEQFFGPGTRLTVL.

This clonotype was picked up many times. This sequence joins TRBV4-3 and TRBJ1-1, with D unclear. CDR3 length equals 13 residues. Germline-derived CDR1 and CDR2 are LGHNA and YSLEER. Deletions cut 0 bases from V and 1 base from J, with 3 bases between. The CDR3, as DNA: TGCGCCAGCAGCCAAGAGGAGAACACTGAAGCTTTCTTT. It yields the protein CASSQEENTEAFF.

This clonotype has a handful of counts. This chain connects TRBV19 to TRBJ1-4; 7 positions match TRBD1. Germline V gene data show CDR1 as LNHDA and CDR2 as SQIVND (reference sequence). This CDR3 has 16 amino acids. V shed 4 bases and J 5 bases; nucleotides not matched to a gene: 10. The DNA of the CDR3 is TGTGCCAGTAGTACGGGGGTTGGAGGGGGCAATGAAAAACTGTTTTTT. Amino acids: CASSTGVGGGNEKLFF.

This clonotype was counted many times. The gene calls are TRBV18 and TRBJ2-1; D remains unclear. This CDR3 spans 14 amino acids. The ends were cut back, 1 base at V and 6 bases at J, with 10 bases in the middle. Germline loops: CDR1 KGHSH, CDR2 LQKENI. CDR3 DNA sequence: TGTGCCAGCTCACCACTTTTCAGTGGCAATGAGCAGTTCTTC. It codes for CASSPLFSGNEQFF.

This clonotype was counted ten times or more. The CDR3 end shows no conserved phenylalanine or tryptophan, and so a read error is likely. V usage is TRBV19 and J usage is TRBJ1-1; weak D call: TRBD1 (5 bases). V was pared by 1 base and J by 3 bases, with 9 bases between. Germline loops: CDR1 LNHDA, CDR2 SQIVND (reference sequence). CDR3 size: 14 residues. The CDR3 region is CASSIGGGDTEAFL. The CDR3 DNA reads TGTGCCAGTAGTATAGGGGGGGGAGACACTGAAGCTTTCCTT.

This clonotype was counted at least ten times. The chain is built from TRBV7-2 and TRBJ2-1; TRBD2 might be the D (7 bases). V was trimmed by 1 base and J by 3 bases, leaving 19 bases between them. This CDR3 region has 18 residues. CDR1 SGHTA and CDR2 FQGNSA come from the germline V gene. The CDR3 sequence: CASSLGLGGRTLYNEQFF. The CDR3 bases are TGTGCCAGCAGCTTAGGCCTCGGGGGGCGGACCCTCTACAATGAGCAGTTCTTC.

The sample holds many counts of this clonotype. This chain connects TRBV6-6 to TRBJ1-5; D not resolved. The V gene's germline CDR1 is MNHNY and CDR2 SVGAGI (reference sequence). Trimming stripped 4 bases from V and 5 bases from J, with 12 bases between. The CDR3 contains 14 residues. Here the CDR3 reads CASSSDLLDQPQHF. The CDR3 nucleotides are TGTGCCAGCAGTTCCGACCTCCTCGATCAGCCCCAGCATTTT.

This clonotype was seen more than once but under ten times. This chain links TRBV2 with TRBJ2-2; D remains unclear. Trimming shortened V by 3 bases and J by 0 bases, and 5 bases separated the two germline ends. The CDR3 totals 14 residues. CDR1 and CDR2 from the germline V gene are SNHLY and FYNNEI. For the CDR3, the DNA is TGTGCCAGCAGTGACTATCCGAACACCGGGGAGCTGTTTTTT. Translation gives CASSDYPNTGELFF.

This clonotype was seen only a few times. The gene calls are TRBV5-1 and TRBJ2-1; 9 nucleotides align to TRBD2. The CDR3 totals 15 residues. The trim removed 1 base at V and 10 bases at J, leaving 9 bases unmatched. Germline assignment: CDR1 SGHRS and CDR2 YFSETQ. The CDR3 DNA is TGCGCCAGCAGCTTGCGGCTAGCGGGACCGGGCGAGCAGTTCTTC. Protein sequence: CASSLRLAGPGEQFF.

This clonotype appeared a few times. The rearrangement joins TRBV20-1 to TRBJ2-7; D gene unclear. V lost 3 bases, J lost 4 bases, and 4 bases lay in between. This CDR3 contains 10 residues. Germline assignment: CDR1 DFQATT and CDR2 SNEGSKA (reference sequence). CDR3 amino acids: CSARGYEQYF. CDR3 DNA sequence: TGCAGTGCTAGGGGTTACGAGCAGTACTTC.

This clonotype showed up many times. The chain couples TRBV11-2 to TRBJ1-1; weak D call: TRBD1 (6 bases). From germline, CDR1 is SGHAT and CDR2 FQNNGV. CDR3 size: 16 residues. The germline V and J ends were trimmed by 4 bases and 3 bases, with 18 bases remaining between them. The CDR3 reads CASSSIMRGAHTEAFF. The CDR3 DNA reads as TGTGCCAGCAGCTCCATTATGAGGGGGGCGCACACTGAAGCTTTCTTT.

This clonotype showed up many times. CDR3 protein: CASNYGTGSYEQYF. CDR3 DNA sequence: TGTGCCAGCAATTACGGGACAGGGTCTTACGAGCAGTACTTC. The chain links TRBV7-2 to TRBJ2-7; 9 bases map to TRBD1. Germline V gene sequence: CDR1 SGHTA, CDR2 FQGNSA. The V gene end was trimmed by 7 bases and the J gene end by 4 bases; junction bases not matched to a gene: 8. This CDR3 is 14 amino acids long.

Ten or more counts support this clonotype. The rearrangement uses TRBV28 and TRBJ2-1, with 12 bases lining up with TRBD2. The CDR3 is 15 residues long. The germline V gene encodes CDR1 MDHEN and CDR2 SYDVKM. V dropped 5 bases and J dropped 6; count of bases not matched to a gene: 5. CDR3 bases: TGTGCCAGCAGTCTAGGACTAGCGGGGATCAATGAGCAGTTCTTC. Translated: CASSLGLAGINEQFF.

This chain connects TRBV15 to TRBJ2-5; D call uncertain. CDR1 is LNHNV and CDR2 is YYDKDF in the germline V gene (reference sequence). This CDR3 has 13 amino acids. V lost 0 bases, J lost 2 bases, and 4 bases lay in between. CDR3 in amino acids: CATSRDWQETQYF. The CDR3 DNA is TGTGCCACCAGCAGAGATTGGCAAGAGACCCAGTACTTC.

This clonotype was recorded many times. The chain employs TRBV4-3 and TRBJ1-3; D is undetermined. The CDR3 is made up of 17 amino acids. Germline assignment: CDR1 LGHNA and CDR2 YSLEER. Trimming removed 0 bases at V and 2 bases at J, with 14 bases between. Here the CDR3 reads CASSQDFNGMTGNTIYF. The CDR3 nucleotides read TGCGCCAGCAGCCAAGATTTCAACGGGATGACTGGAAACACCATATATTTT.

This clonotype was detected many times. The chain recombines TRBV7-2 with TRBJ1-1; D remains ambiguous. The V end lost 1 base, the J end lost 0 bases, and 12 bases lay between the germline ends. CDR1 is SGHTA and CDR2 is FQGNSA in the germline V gene. The CDR3 spans 16 residues. The CDR3 loop reads CASSLVPAGVNTEAFF. For the CDR3, the DNA is TGTGCCAGCAGCTTAGTTCCGGCGGGAGTGAACACTGAAGCTTTCTTT.

This clonotype appeared many times. CDR3 region: CASSFGGAVSDEQFF. The CDR3 DNA follows: TGTGCCAGCAGCTTCGGGGGGGCCGTCAGCGATGAGCAGTTCTTC. The chain has TRBV7-3 and TRBJ2-1, with TRBD2 matching 8 bases. Trimming at V came to 3 bases and at J to 8 bases, leaving 9 bases not matched to a gene. Germline V gene data show CDR1 as SGHTA and CDR2 as FQGTGA. The CDR3 is made up of 15 amino acids.

This clonotype was seen many times. J is TRBJ2-1 and V is TRBV11-2; 7 bases are a match to TRBD2. The CDR3 contains 15 residues. CDR1 is SGHAT, CDR2 FQNNGV, per germline. The V and J ends lost 5 bases and 6 bases, in that order; junction bases with no gene match: 10. The CDR3 DNA reads TGTGCCAGCAGCCAACTAGCGAATGAAGGCAATGAGCAGTTCTTC. It translates to CASSQLANEGNEQFF.

This clonotype appeared a single time. The chain couples TRBV9 to TRBJ2-5; perhaps TRBD1 as D (6 bases). Trimming took 2 bases from V and 5 from J, leaving 16 bases between them. Germline V gives CDR1 SGDLS, CDR2 YYNGEE. The CDR3 runs to 15 residues. CDR3 DNA: TGTGCCAGCAGCGTGTCAACAGGGCTTCGGGAGACCCAGTACTTC. It yields the protein CASSVSTGLRETQYF.

This clonotype appeared many times. The CDR3 reads CASSLALHGSRGTDTQYF. The CDR3 coding sequence is TGTGCCAGCAGCTTAGCGCTTCATGGTTCGCGTGGCACAGATACGCAGTATTTT. This chain connects TRBV7-2 to TRBJ2-3; no clear D. The CDR3 consists of 18 residues. V lost 0 bases and J 1 base, leaving 17 bases between the germline ends. Germline V lookup: CDR1 SGHTA, CDR2 FQGNSA.

This clonotype appeared many times. The rearrangement links TRBV7-2 to TRBJ1-2, with D perhaps TRBD1 (5 bases). This CDR3 region has 15 residues. Germline V CDR1 and CDR2: SGHTA, FQGNSA. V was pared by 2 bases and J by 8 bases, with 18 bases between. In DNA, the CDR3 is TGTGCCAGCAGCTTAATTGGCTCTCGGGGGGTCGGCTACACCTTC. Translation gives CASSLIGSRGVGYTF.

This clonotype was seen many times. The rearrangement joins TRBV4-3 to TRBJ1-4; D is unresolved. With 0 bases removed from V and 8 bases from J, the gap between germline ends came to 13 bases. The CDR3 sequence is 15 residues long. The germline V gene encodes CDR1 LGHNA and CDR2 YSLEER. The DNA for the CDR3 is TGCGCCAGCAGCCAAGATGTGGGCCTTAGGGAAAAACTGTTTTTT. It yields the protein CASSQDVGLREKLFF.

V and J are TRBV28 and TRBJ2-5; the match to TRBD2 covers 8 bases. The CDR3 has 14 amino acids. Germline V gene lookup returns CDR1 MDHEN and CDR2 SYDVKM. V lost 1 base, J lost 5 bases, and 3 bases stayed unmatched. The CDR3: CASSLLGGGETQYF. CDR3 bases: TGTGCCAGCAGTTTATTGGGCGGGGGGGAGACCCAGTACTTC.

This clonotype was recorded many times. The rearrangement links TRBV5-1 to TRBJ1-1, with D possibly matching TRBD1 (5 bases). CDR1 and CDR2 (germline): SGHRS, YFSETQ. The CDR3 runs 14 residues. V lost 4 bases and J lost 4, with 14 bases in between. CDR3: CASSIGWGGTEAFF. CDR3 nucleotides: TGCGCCAGCAGCATTGGGTGGGGCGGCACTGAAGCTTTCTTT.